What follows describes a single T cell receptor beta chain. Its antigen is unknown. These data are taken from a study of cytomegalovirus exposure and HLA in healthy donors. Study observations and caveats: Whilst most TCR sequences proved rare, a subset of public TCRs occurred across many donors. Later analysis placed DRB1 highest and HLA-C lowest in TCR association rates, which differed by HLA locus.

A multiplex PCR was run with 60 Vbeta primers and 13 Jbeta primers. Only in-frame clones appear in the TCRdb table, and some are missing; sequencing was by immunoSEQ multiplex PCR. The data contain about 190,000 clones, approximately 85% of them singletons. V shed 4 bases and J 7 bases; nucleotides not matched to a gene: 10. The CDR3 has 15 amino acids. Germline lookup yields CDR1 SGHDN and CDR2 FVKESK. The clonotype originates from a man aged 18 to 29 in good health and CMV-seronegative. The genes are TRBV14 and TRBJ1-2; 9 nucleotides match TRBD1. Sequencing used PBMCs. The CDR3 DNA reads as TGTGCCAGCAGCCCCCGTGGGACAGGGAGCTCTGGCTACACCTTC. Encoded protein: CASSPRGTGSSGYTF.